This TCR beta chain originates from a study of T cells in Graves' hyperthyroidism and ophthalmopathy. General study findings and limits: Separating ophthalmopathy from stable hyperthyroidism was achieved by a 13 V-J model. In blood, most of the thyroid clonotypes expanded above 0.001 were also present.

Researchers amplified the TCR beta CDR3 regions from RNA transcripts. The TCR CDR3 first-round RT-PCR relied on the HTBI primer set. TCRdb fed the multiplex PCR reads into MiXCR, producing one record per CDR3 protein. The sample lists roughly 180,000 distinct CDR3 sequences, approximately 9% occurring once. Not enrolled were patients with uncontrolled infection, other autoimmune disease, pregnancy or lactation. This clonotype was found many times. Its target is not known. The sample comprised blood. The receptor was derived from a woman younger than 30 with Graves' hyperthyroidism that later progressed to Graves' ophthalmopathy.

The CDR3 loop is CASIDSRLAGEGEQYF. CDR3 sequence (DNA): TGTGCCAGCATCGACTCCCGGCTAGCGGGAGAGGGCGAGCAGTACTTC. The gene calls are TRBV28 and TRBJ2-7; TRBD2 matches at 10 bases. The CDR3 has 16 residues. The junction had 15 bases not matched to a gene; V was cut back by 7 bases and J by 6 bases. Germline V CDR1 and CDR2: MDHEN, SYDVKM.